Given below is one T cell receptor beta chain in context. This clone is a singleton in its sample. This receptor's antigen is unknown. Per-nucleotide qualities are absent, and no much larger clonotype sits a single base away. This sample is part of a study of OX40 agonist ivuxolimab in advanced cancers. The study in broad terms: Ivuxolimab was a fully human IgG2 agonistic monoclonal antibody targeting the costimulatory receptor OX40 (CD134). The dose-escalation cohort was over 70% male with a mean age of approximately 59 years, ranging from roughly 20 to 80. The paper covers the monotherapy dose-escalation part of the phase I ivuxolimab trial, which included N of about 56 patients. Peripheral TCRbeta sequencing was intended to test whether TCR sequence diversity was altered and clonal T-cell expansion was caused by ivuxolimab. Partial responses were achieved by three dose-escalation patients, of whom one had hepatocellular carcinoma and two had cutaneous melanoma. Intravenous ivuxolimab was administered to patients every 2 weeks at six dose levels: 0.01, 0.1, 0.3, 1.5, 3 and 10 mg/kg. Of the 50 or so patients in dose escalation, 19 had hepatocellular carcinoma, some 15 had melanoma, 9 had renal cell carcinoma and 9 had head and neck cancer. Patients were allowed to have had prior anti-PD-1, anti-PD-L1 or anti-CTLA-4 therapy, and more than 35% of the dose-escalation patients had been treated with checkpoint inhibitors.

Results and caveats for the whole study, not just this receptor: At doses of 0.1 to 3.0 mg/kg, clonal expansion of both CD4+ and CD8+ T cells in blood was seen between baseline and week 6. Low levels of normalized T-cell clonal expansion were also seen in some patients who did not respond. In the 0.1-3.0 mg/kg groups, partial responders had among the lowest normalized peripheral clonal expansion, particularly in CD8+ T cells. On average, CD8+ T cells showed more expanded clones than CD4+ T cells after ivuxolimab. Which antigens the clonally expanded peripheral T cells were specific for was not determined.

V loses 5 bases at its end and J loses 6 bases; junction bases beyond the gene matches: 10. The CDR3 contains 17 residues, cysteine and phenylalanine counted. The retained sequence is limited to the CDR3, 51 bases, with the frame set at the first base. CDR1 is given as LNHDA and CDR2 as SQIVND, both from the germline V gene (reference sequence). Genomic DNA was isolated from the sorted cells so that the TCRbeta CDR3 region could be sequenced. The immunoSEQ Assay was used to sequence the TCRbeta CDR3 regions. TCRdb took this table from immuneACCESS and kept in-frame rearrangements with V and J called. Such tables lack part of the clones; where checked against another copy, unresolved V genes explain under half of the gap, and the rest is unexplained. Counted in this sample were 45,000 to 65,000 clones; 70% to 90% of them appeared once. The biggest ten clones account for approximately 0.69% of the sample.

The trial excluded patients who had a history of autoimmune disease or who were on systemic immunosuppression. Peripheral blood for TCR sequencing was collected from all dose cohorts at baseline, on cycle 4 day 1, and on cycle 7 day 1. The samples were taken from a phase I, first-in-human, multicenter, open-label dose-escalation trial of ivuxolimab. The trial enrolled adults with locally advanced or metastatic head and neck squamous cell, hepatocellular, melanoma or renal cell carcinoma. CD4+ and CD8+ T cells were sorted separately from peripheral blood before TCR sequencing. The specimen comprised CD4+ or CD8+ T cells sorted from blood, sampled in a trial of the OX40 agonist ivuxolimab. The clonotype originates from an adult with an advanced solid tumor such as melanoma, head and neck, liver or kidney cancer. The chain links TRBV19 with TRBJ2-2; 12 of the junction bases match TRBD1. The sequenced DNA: TGTGCCAGTAGTCCGCTCCCGGGACAGGGGGCCCCCGGGGAGCTGTTTTTT. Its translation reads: CASSPLPGQGAPGELFF.